Sequencing of this T cell receptor (beta chain) was carried out in a study of post-analysis software for immune sequencing data. Findings and limits, study-wide: TRBV5-6, TRBV5-1 and TRBV20-1 were among roughly 5 TRBV segments more frequent in patients than controls. By F measure, samples from a shared preparation batch strongly co-clustered. A significant reduction in normalized Chao1 diversity was observed in multiple sclerosis patients versus controls.

Unique molecular identifiers had been added to the TCR beta cDNA libraries. TCRdb fed the PCR reads into MiXCR, producing one record per CDR3 protein. Of approximately 440,000 distinct CDR3 sequences listed, roughly 46% are singletons. V lost 5 bases, J lost 6 bases, and 5 bases stayed unmatched. Germline CDR1 and CDR2: SEHNR and FQNEAQ (reference sequence). The CDR3 consists of 13 residues. This clonotype was picked up a small number of times. The antigen is undetermined. The sequenced sample consisted of blood. The receptor's source is a girl aged 10-17 years with multiple sclerosis. The gene calls are TRBV7-9 and TRBJ1-2; 8 bases agree with TRBD1. The CDR3 bases are TGTGCCAGCAGCGAGACAGGGGCCGATGGCTACACCTTC. Its protein is CASSETGADGYTF.